Following are 22 T cell receptor beta chains from one sample sequenced in a study of blood T cell repertoires in COVID-19. The method was immunoSEQ multiplex PCR; TCRdb's version includes in-frame clones alone and lacks a portion of them. The table lists about 240,000 clones, roughly 80% of them singletons. Specimen: peripheral blood. These receptors were taken from a woman under 30 with acute or convalescent COVID-19.

This chain links TRBV7-2 with TRBJ2-1; TRBD2 aligns across 15 bases. The CDR3 sequence is 18 residues long. After removal of 5 bases from V and 0 bases from J, the junction contained 5 bases not matched to a gene. Germline CDR1 reads SGHTA; CDR2 reads FQGNSA. CDR3 nucleotide sequence: TGTGCCAGCAGCCCCGGACTAGCGGGAGGGAGCTCCTACAATGAGCAGTTCTTC. Amino acids: CASSPGLAGGSSYNEQFF.

This clone was seen a handful of times. The chain couples TRBV19 to TRBJ1-1; D not certain. Deletions cut 4 bases from V and 5 bases from J, with 14 bases between. Germline CDR1 LNHDA, CDR2 SQIVND (reference sequence). This CDR3 has 14 amino acids. This CDR3 is CASSTSRRSTEAFF. The CDR3 bases are TGTGCCAGTAGTACATCAAGGAGGTCGACTGAAGCTTTCTTT.

This clone was picked up one time. The V and J genes are TRBV5-4 and TRBJ2-1, with TRBD2 matching over 9 bases. The CDR3 sequence is 16 residues long. Germline V gene lookup returns CDR1 SGHNT and CDR2 YYREEE (reference sequence). With 2 bases clipped from V and 6 bases from J, the junction kept 9 bases outside the gene matches. The CDR3 nucleotides read TGTGCCAGCAGCTTCGACGGCCTAGCGGGGTTCAATGAGCAGTTCTTC. It is translated as CASSFDGLAGFNEQFF.

The chain uses TRBV19 and TRBJ2-1; D may be TRBD1 (5 bases). The V end lost 9 bases, the J end lost 3 bases, and 9 bases lay between the germline ends. Germline assignment: CDR1 LNHDA and CDR2 SQIVND (reference sequence). This CDR3 region has 12 residues. The DNA for the CDR3 is TGTGCCAGCGGCGACAGCTACAATGAGCAGTTCTTC. Translated: CASGDSYNEQFF.

This chain links TRBV25-1 with TRBJ1-1; 11 positions match TRBD1. The CDR3 is made up of 14 amino acids. Germline assignment: CDR1 MGHDK and CDR2 SYGVNS. J lost 6 bases, V lost 7 bases, and 7 bases had no gene match. CDR3 residues: CASTPGQGVAEAFF. Written as DNA, the CDR3 is TGTGCCAGCACCCCGGGACAGGGGGTAGCTGAAGCTTTCTTT.

This chain connects TRBV3-1 (or the pseudogene TRBV3-2) to TRBJ2-1; the match to TRBD2 covers 13 bases. CDR1 is LGHDT, CDR2 YNNKEL, per germline (reference sequence). The V segment lost 5 bases and the J segment 4 bases; nucleotides outside the gene matches: 11. The CDR3 consists of 18 residues. In DNA form, the CDR3 reads TGTGCCAGCAGCTCCGCCTCGGGACTAGCGGGGCAGTACAATGAGCAGTTCTTC. This gives the protein CASSSASGLAGQYNEQFF.

This clone was seen just once. The V and J genes are TRBV27 and TRBJ2-1, with 11 bases fitting TRBD2. The CDR3 sequence is 16 residues long. Germline V gene sequence: CDR1 MNHEY, CDR2 SMNVEV (reference sequence). Losses at the gene ends were 3 bases for V and 1 base for J; bases not matched to a gene: 2. The CDR3 protein is CASSFGTSGSYNEQFF. In DNA, the CDR3 is TGTGCCAGCAGTTTCGGGACTAGCGGTTCCTACAATGAGCAGTTCTTC.

As for this clone: The junction does not match germline at one end; this may be a read error. The chain couples TRBV30 to TRBJ2-5; the match to TRBD1 covers 9 bases. Germline-derived CDR1 and CDR2 are GTSNPN and SVGIG (reference sequence). The CDR3 is 13 amino acids. The CDR3 nucleotides are TGCAAACTCCGGGACAGGGTACGAGAGACCCAGTACTTC. Translation gives CKLRDRVRETQYF.

The chain is built from TRBV27 and TRBJ1-4; the D gene is possibly TRBD1 (6 bases). Germline V lookup: CDR1 MNHEY, CDR2 SMNVEV (reference sequence). Trimming took off 5 bases at V and 4 bases at J, with 14 bases between the two ends. CDR3 length equals 15 residues. The CDR3 loop reads CASSGHRAGNEKLFF. The DNA for the CDR3 is TGTGCCAGCAGTGGACACAGGGCCGGTAATGAAAAACTGTTTTTT.

The chain has TRBV19 and TRBJ2-7; 7 positions match TRBD2. Unmatched junction bases numbered 10, after V lost 2 bases and J lost 0 bases. This CDR3 is 17 amino acids long. The V gene's germline CDR1 is LNHDA and CDR2 SQIVND (reference sequence). The CDR3 nucleotides are TGTGCCAGTAGTATATGGTCGTCGGGGGGAACCTCCTACGAGCAGTACTTC. The encoded protein is CASSIWSSGGTSYEQYF. The full variable domain, its missing parts supplied by reference TRBV19 and TRBJ2-7, is DGGITQSPKYLFRKEGQNVTLSCEQNLNHDAMYWYRQDPGQGLRLIYYSQIVNDFQKGDIAEGYSVSREKKESFPLTVTSAQKNPTAFYLCASSIWSSGGTSYEQYFGPGTRLTVT.

The chain links TRBV19 to TRBJ2-3; D remains unclear. Germline CDR1 and CDR2: LNHDA and SQIVND (reference sequence). Trimming left V 5 bases short and J 4 bases short, with 13 bases between. The CDR3 runs 14 residues. CDR3 sequence: CASSAYPLPDTQYF. The CDR3 bases are TGTGCCAGTAGTGCCTACCCCCTCCCAGATACGCAGTATTTT. The full variable domain, with the rest looked up from reference TRBV19 and TRBJ2-3, is DGGITQSPKYLFRKEGQNVTLSCEQNLNHDAMYWYRQDPGQGLRLIYYSQIVNDFQKGDIAEGYSVSREKKESFPLTVTSAQKNPTAFYLCASSAYPLPDTQYFGPGTRLTVL.

The chain combines TRBV7-9 with TRBJ2-7; 7 bases align to TRBD1. CDR1 SEHNR and CDR2 FQNEAQ come from the germline V gene (reference sequence). The CDR3 has 15 residues. The trim removed 5 bases at V and 2 bases at J, leaving 9 bases unmatched. CDR3 DNA sequence: TGTGCCAGCAGCCCCAAAGGGGGCATCGCCTACGAGCAGTACTTC. Translation gives CASSPKGGIAYEQYF. The full variable domain, in which reference TRBV7-9 and TRBJ2-7 provide the parts outside the CDR3, is DTGVSQNPRHKITKRGQNVTFRCDPISEHNRLYWYRQTLGQGPEFLTYFQNEAQLEKSRLLSDRFSAERPKGSFSTLEIQRTEQGDSAMYLCASSPKGGIAYEQYFGPGTRLTVT.

CDR3 loop: CASSSYSNQPQHF. The CDR3, as DNA: TGTGCCAGCAGTAGCTATAGCAATCAGCCCCAGCATTTT. The rearrangement uses TRBV6-5 and TRBJ1-5; D unclear. V dropped 5 bases and J dropped 0 bases, with 5 bases sitting between them. The CDR3 totals 13 residues. Germline CDR1 is MNHEY and CDR2 is SVGAGI.

This chain connects TRBV7-2 to TRBJ2-3; no firm D call. This CDR3 region has 13 residues. V lost 1 base and J lost 3, with 5 bases in between. The germline CDR1 and CDR2 sequences are SGHTA and FQGNSA. CDR3 protein: CASSLESTDTQYF. DNA of the CDR3: TGTGCCAGCAGCTTAGAATCTACAGATACGCAGTATTTT.

J is TRBJ1-2 and V is TRBV6-6, with TRBD1 as a possible D gene (5 bases). This CDR3 is built from 14 residues. Deletions cut 6 bases from V and 4 bases from J, with 15 bases between. Germline lookup yields CDR1 MNHNY and CDR2 SVGAGI (reference sequence). CDR3: CASRSGLTFYGYTF. CDR3 coding DNA: TGTGCCAGCAGGTCGGGACTGACTTTCTATGGCTACACCTTC.

V usage is TRBV7-2 and J usage is TRBJ2-3; D gene uncertain. The CDR3 runs to 13 residues. Trimming left V 4 bases short and J 4 bases short, with 9 bases between. Germline CDR1 reads SGHTA; CDR2 reads FQGNSA. CDR3 protein: CASSWPPADTQYF. In DNA form, the CDR3 reads TGTGCCAGCAGCTGGCCCCCCGCAGATACGCAGTATTTT.

V and J are TRBV28 and TRBJ1-5; 7 nucleotides agree with TRBD1. Trimming at V came to 5 bases and at J to 7 bases, leaving 8 bases not matched to a gene. The length of the CDR3 is 14 residues. The germline CDR1 and CDR2 sequences are MDHEN and SYDVKM. CDR3 amino acids: CASSVRQGRQPQHF. In DNA, the CDR3 is TGTGCCAGCAGTGTGAGACAGGGTCGGCAGCCCCAGCATTTT.

This chain links TRBV6-2 or TRBV6-3 with TRBJ2-4; D is perhaps TRBD1 (5 bases). The germline V gene has CDR1 MNHEY and CDR2 SVGEGT. Trimming stripped 0 bases from V and 0 bases from J, with 15 bases between. The CDR3 covers 18 residues. The CDR3 sequence is CASSYSRVVDIAKNIQYF. In DNA form, the CDR3 reads TGTGCCAGCAGTTACTCTAGAGTTGTGGACATAGCCAAAAACATTCAGTACTTC.

CDR3 bases: TGTGCCAGCAGCCCGACTAGCGGGACAGGCGAGCAGTACTTC. It encodes CASSPTSGTGEQYF. This rearrangement joins TRBV7-2 to TRBJ2-7, with 11 nucleotides matching TRBD2. The CDR3 is made up of 14 amino acids. The germline gives CDR1 SGHTA, CDR2 FQGNSA. The V gene end was trimmed by 5 bases and the J gene end by 6 bases; junction bases not matched to a gene: 6. The full variable domain, its missing parts supplied by reference TRBV7-2 and TRBJ2-7, is GAGVSQSPSNKVTEKGKDVELRCDPISGHTALYWYRQSLGQGLEFLIYFQGNSAPDKSGLPSDRFSAERTGGSVSTLTIQRTQQEDSAVYLCASSPTSGTGEQYFGPGTRLTVT.

J is TRBJ2-1 and V is TRBV7-9; 10 positions agree with TRBD2. CDR3 length: 19 amino acids. Trimming took 1 base from V and 0 from J; bases not matched to a gene: 9. Germline V gene sequence: CDR1 SEHNR, CDR2 FQNEAQ (reference sequence). CDR3 DNA: TGTGCCAGCAGCTTAGGCGTGGCTAGCGGGAGTCGCTCCTACAATGAGCAGTTCTTC. Encoded protein: CASSLGVASGSRSYNEQFF.

The chain combines TRBV2 with TRBJ2-3, with 13 bases that match TRBD2. CDR1 and CDR2 (germline): SNHLY, FYNNEI. The CDR3 consists of 17 residues. V trimming: 4 bases; J trimming: 1 base; junction bases outside the gene matches: 5. The CDR3 nucleotides read TGTGCCAGCAGTGGGACTAGCGGGAGCCGACGCACAGATACGCAGTATTTT. As protein: CASSGTSGSRRTDTQYF.

V gene TRBV16 combines with J gene TRBJ2-1; 7 bases line up with TRBD2. Germline values: CDR1 KGHSY, CDR2 FQNENV. Trimming at V came to 0 bases and at J to 3 bases, leaving 5 bases not matched to a gene. CDR3 length: 16 amino acids. Here the CDR3 reads CASSQSGGSDYNEQFF. The CDR3 DNA reads as TGTGCCAGCAGCCAATCTGGCGGGAGTGACTACAATGAGCAGTTCTTC.